This T cell receptor (beta chain) was obtained from a study of T cells in localized non-small cell lung cancer. Note on this clone: Antigen unknown.

Here immunoSEQ multiplex PCR was the method, and the copy in TCRdb shows in-frame clones only, minus some. The sample carries more than 50,000 clones, approximately 82% recorded once. The CDR3 has 15 residues. The germline gives CDR1 SGHNT, CDR2 YYREEE (reference sequence). V shed 0 bases and J shed 5 bases, with 12 bases lying between them. Broader study findings: Longer overall survival was linked to higher blood T cell density.

This clonotype originated in a female donor older than 55 with stage II squamous cell lung carcinoma. The sequences come from peripheral blood, collected before any cancer treatment. The J gene is TRBJ2-1, the V gene TRBV5-4; D remains unclear. The CDR3 DNA reads as TGTGCCAGCAGCTTGGTTATGAGCCTTAACAATGAGCAGTTCTTC. Translated: CASSLVMSLNNEQFF. Drawing the rest from reference TRBV5-4 and TRBJ2-1, the complete variable domain is ETGVTQSPTHLIKTRGQQVTLRCSSQSGHNTVSWYQQALGQGPQFIFQYYREEENGRGNFPPRFSGLQFPNYSSELNVNALELDDSALYLCASSLVMSLNNEQFFGPGTRLTVL.